This T cell receptor (beta chain) was recorded in a study of CD8 T cells in Susac syndrome. Per germline, CDR1 MNHEY and CDR2 SMNVEV (reference sequence). V was shortened by 2 bases and J by 5 bases, with 13 bases between the two germline ends. The CDR3 covers 15 residues. RNA was extracted with the RNeasy kit, and a quantity of roughly 0.45 to 1 ug was reverse transcribed using random hexamers. TCRdb reprocessed the immunoSEQ multiplex PCR reads via MiXCR and lists one record per CDR3 protein. The sample has some 450,000 distinct CDR3 sequences, 85% to 90% seen once. V usage is TRBV27 and J usage is TRBJ2-1, with no clear D. Input material: CD8+ T cells from PBMCs. The TCR was taken from a human donor with multiple sclerosis. CDR3 amino acids: CASSLGVPPDNEQFF. The CDR3 nucleotides are TGTGCCAGCAGTTTAGGGGTACCACCAGACAATGAGCAGTTCTTC.